A single sample gave rise to the 2 T cell receptor beta chains below, sequenced in a study of OX40 agonist ivuxolimab in advanced cancers. The data were produced by immunoSEQ multiplex PCR, yet TCRdb's version contains in-frame clones alone and is incomplete. The sample includes about 78,000 clones, around nine tenths of them seen just once. The specimen comprised CD4+ or CD8+ T cells sorted from blood, sampled in a trial of the OX40 agonist ivuxolimab. These receptors all stem from an adult with an advanced solid tumor such as melanoma, head and neck, liver or kidney cancer.

V gene TRBV30 combines with J gene TRBJ2-7; possibly TRBD2 for D (5 bases). The CDR3 spans 13 residues. The germline CDR1 and CDR2 sequences are GTSNPN and SVGIG (reference sequence). V lost 1 base and J lost 0, with 7 bases in between. CDR3 DNA: TGTGCCTGGAGTGGTAGCGCCTCCTACGAGCAGTACTTC. Protein sequence: CAWSGSASYEQYF.

This chain links TRBV6-6 with TRBJ2-7; 7 positions agree with TRBD2. The CDR3 consists of 12 residues. The germline CDR1 and CDR2 sequences are MNHNY and SVGAGI (reference sequence). J was trimmed by 2 bases and V by 8 bases; bases with no gene match: 3. The CDR3 DNA is TGTGCCAGCGGGGGAGGGACCTACGAGCAGTACTTC. Residues: CASGGGTYEQYF.